This T cell receptor (beta chain) was obtained from a study of blood T cell repertoires in COVID-19. Study-wide context: T cells, B-cell-depleted T cells, or PBMCs supplied cDNA or gDNA.

Here immunoSEQ multiplex PCR was the method, and the copy in TCRdb shows in-frame clones only, minus some. The sample gives fewer than 200,000 clones, 80% to 90% of which show up once; under 8.5% is in the top ten. Germline lookup yields CDR1 SNHLY and CDR2 FYNNEI. The ends lost 3 bases at V and 6 bases at J; junction bases unmatched: 4. This CDR3 spans 13 amino acids. Material for sequencing was peripheral blood. The clonotype comes from a man aged 40-49 years who had recovered from COVID-19. The J gene is TRBJ1-2, the V gene TRBV2; TRBD1 aligns across 7 bases. CDR3 coding DNA: TGTGCCAGCAGTGAGAGGGGGCCGAATGGCTACACCTTC. This sequence encodes CASSERGPNGYTF.